This TCR beta chain is from a study of cytomegalovirus exposure and HLA in healthy donors. This PCR relied on a set of 60 Vbeta primers and 13 Jbeta primers. Only in-frame clones appear in the TCRdb table, and some are missing; sequencing was by immunoSEQ multiplex PCR. The data show about 160,000 clones, over 60% seen once. The germline gives CDR1 SSHAT, CDR2 FNYEAQ (reference sequence). CDR3 length: 15 residues. Concerning this clone itself: A read error may account for a junction end that differs from germline.

Sequenced material: PBMCs. V and J are TRBV7-7 and TRBJ2-7, with TRBD2 matching over 8 bases. This receptor was taken from a woman aged 45 to 65 in good health and CMV-seropositive. CDR3 nucleotides: TGTGCTAGCAGCTTAGGTGCGGGGGGACACTACGAGCAGTACTTC. It translates to CASSLGAGGHYEQYF.